Following are 11 T cell receptor beta chains from one sample sequenced in a study of cytomegalovirus exposure and HLA in healthy donors. The primer mix had 60 Vbeta and 13 Jbeta primers. Libraries were prepared by immunoSEQ multiplex PCR; TCRdb keeps only in-frame clonotypes and omits some of them. Here the sample spans 150,000 to 200,000 clones, around 78% being singletons. Material for sequencing was PBMCs. Receptor source: a woman younger than 45 in good health and CMV-seropositive.

There are a few counts of this clone. The rearrangement uses TRBV6-6 and TRBJ2-1; 10 bases are a match to TRBD1. Germline CDR1 reads MNHNY; CDR2 reads SVGAGI (reference sequence). The length of the CDR3 is 15 residues. The V segment lost 2 bases and the J segment 10 bases; nucleotides outside the gene matches: 8. The CDR3 nucleotides read TGTGCCAGCAGTTACGGGAGACAGGGGGCTGCCGAGCAGTTCTTC. Protein product: CASSYGRQGAAEQFF.

The V call is TRBV28, the J call TRBJ1-5; 7 positions agree with TRBD1. CDR1 MDHEN and CDR2 SYDVKM come from the germline V gene. The CDR3 has 15 amino acids. J lost 4 bases, V lost 1 base, and 4 bases had no gene match. CDR3 residues: CASSLFGTVNQPQHF. The CDR3 coding sequence is TGTGCCAGCAGTTTATTCGGGACAGTTAATCAGCCCCAGCATTTT.

The V and J genes are TRBV19 and TRBJ2-4, with 14 bases fitting TRBD2. After removal of 3 bases from V and 2 bases from J, the junction contained 9 bases not matched to a gene. Germline V gene data show CDR1 as LNHDA and CDR2 as SQIVND (reference sequence). The CDR3 runs to 19 residues. CDR3 in DNA: TGTGCCAGTAGTATGGCAGGGGGACTAGCGGGGGCCCCCAAAAACATTCAGTACTTC. Residues: CASSMAGGLAGAPKNIQYF.

The genes are TRBV28 and TRBJ2-7; tentatively, D is TRBD1 (6 bases). The V and J ends lost 9 bases and 0 bases respectively, with 21 bases between them. This CDR3 is 16 amino acids long. Germline V gene data show CDR1 as MDHEN and CDR2 as SYDVKM. DNA of the CDR3: TGTGCCAGTGGGGGACACCTAGGACCTAGCTCCTACGAGCAGTACTTC. Its protein is CASGGHLGPSSYEQYF.

In this sample, this clone turned up once. V gene TRBV4-1 combines with J gene TRBJ2-4, with D possibly TRBD2 on 5 matching bases. From germline, CDR1 is MGHRA and CDR2 YSYEKL. This CDR3 region has 14 residues. The V end was cut by 0 bases, the J end by 7 bases, with 10 bases between. CDR3 protein: CASSQEERRNIQYF. The CDR3 coding sequence is TGCGCCAGCAGCCAAGAGGAACGGAGGAACATTCAGTACTTC.

This chain uses TRBV9 with TRBJ1-2; maybe TRBD1 (6 bases). V lost 0 bases, J lost 4 bases, and 13 bases lay in between. The CDR3 spans 15 residues. Germline V gene data show CDR1 as SGDLS and CDR2 as YYNGEE. CDR3: CASSVDPGESYGYTF. DNA of the CDR3: TGTGCCAGCAGCGTAGATCCAGGGGAAAGCTATGGCTACACCTTC.

The genes are TRBV12-5 and TRBJ1-1, with 11 bases that match TRBD1. With 2 bases clipped from V and 3 bases from J, the junction kept 5 bases outside the gene matches. Germline V gene sequence: CDR1 LGHNT, CDR2 FRNRAP. The CDR3 totals 16 residues. The CDR3 spells CASGLPGQGGDTEAFF. The CDR3 bases are TGTGCTAGTGGTTTGCCGGGACAGGGGGGGGACACTGAAGCTTTCTTT.

This sequence joins TRBV6-5 and TRBJ1-2; 9 nucleotides line up with TRBD1. The CDR3 consists of 14 residues. V lost 4 bases, J lost 4 bases, and 4 bases stayed unmatched. CDR1 is MNHEY, CDR2 SVGAGI, per germline. The CDR3 spells CASSSGTGSYGYTF. The CDR3 nucleotides read TGTGCCAGCAGTTCCGGGACAGGGTCCTATGGCTACACCTTC.

This rearrangement joins TRBV5-1 to TRBJ2-2, with D tentatively TRBD2 (5 bases). Trimming removed 0 bases from V and 6 bases from J, with 21 bases in between. The germline V gene has CDR1 SGHRS and CDR2 YFSETQ. The CDR3 runs to 18 residues. CDR3 sequence: CASSLDLFGLPYSGELFF. CDR3 bases: TGCGCCAGCAGCTTGGATTTATTCGGACTTCCATATTCCGGGGAGCTGTTTTTT. Full variable domain (remainder filled in from reference TRBV5-1 and TRBJ2-2): KAGVTQTPRYLIKTRGQQVTLSCSPISGHRSVSWYQQTPGQGLQFLFEYFSETQRNKGNFPGRFSGRQFSNSRSEMNVSTLELGDSALYLCASSLDLFGLPYSGELFFGEGSRLTVL.

V and J are TRBV5-4 and TRBJ2-1, with 7 bases that match TRBD2. CDR1 and CDR2 from the germline V gene are SGHNT and YYREEE (reference sequence). The CDR3 has 15 residues. Trimming took 3 bases from V and 0 from J; bases not matched to a gene: 3. The CDR3, as DNA: TGTGCCAGCAGCTGGGAGGGGATCTCCTACAATGAGCAGTTCTTC. Translated: CASSWEGISYNEQFF. The variable domain in full, completed from reference TRBV5-4 and TRBJ2-1, reads ETGVTQSPTHLIKTRGQQVTLRCSSQSGHNTVSWYQQALGQGPQFIFQYYREEENGRGNFPPRFSGLQFPNYSSELNVNALELDDSALYLCASSWEGISYNEQFFGPGTRLTVL.

The genes are TRBV6-6 and TRBJ2-1, with D possibly being TRBD2 (5 bases). This CDR3 has 14 amino acids. V was clipped by 6 bases and J by 6 bases, with 15 bases between them. The V gene's germline CDR1 is MNHNY and CDR2 SVGAGI (reference sequence). Here the CDR3 reads CASRPGESGNEQFF. The CDR3, as DNA: TGTGCCAGCAGACCCGGAGAGAGCGGCAATGAGCAGTTCTTC.